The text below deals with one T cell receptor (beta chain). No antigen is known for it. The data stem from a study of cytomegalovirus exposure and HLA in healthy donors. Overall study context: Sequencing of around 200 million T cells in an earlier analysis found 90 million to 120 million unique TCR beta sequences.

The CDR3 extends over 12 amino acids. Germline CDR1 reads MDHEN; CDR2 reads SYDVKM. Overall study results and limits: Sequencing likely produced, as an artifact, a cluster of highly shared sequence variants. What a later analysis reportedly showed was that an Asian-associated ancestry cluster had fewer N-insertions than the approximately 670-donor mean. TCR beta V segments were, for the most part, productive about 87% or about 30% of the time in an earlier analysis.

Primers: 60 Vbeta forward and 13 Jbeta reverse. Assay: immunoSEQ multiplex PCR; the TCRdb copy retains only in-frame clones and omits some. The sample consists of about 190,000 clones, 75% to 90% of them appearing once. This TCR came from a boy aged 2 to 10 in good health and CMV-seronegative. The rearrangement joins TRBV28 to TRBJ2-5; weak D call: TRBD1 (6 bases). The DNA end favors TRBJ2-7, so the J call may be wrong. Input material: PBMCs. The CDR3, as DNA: TGTGCCAGCAATCCCAACAGGGACGAGCAGTACTTC. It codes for CASNPNRDEQYF.